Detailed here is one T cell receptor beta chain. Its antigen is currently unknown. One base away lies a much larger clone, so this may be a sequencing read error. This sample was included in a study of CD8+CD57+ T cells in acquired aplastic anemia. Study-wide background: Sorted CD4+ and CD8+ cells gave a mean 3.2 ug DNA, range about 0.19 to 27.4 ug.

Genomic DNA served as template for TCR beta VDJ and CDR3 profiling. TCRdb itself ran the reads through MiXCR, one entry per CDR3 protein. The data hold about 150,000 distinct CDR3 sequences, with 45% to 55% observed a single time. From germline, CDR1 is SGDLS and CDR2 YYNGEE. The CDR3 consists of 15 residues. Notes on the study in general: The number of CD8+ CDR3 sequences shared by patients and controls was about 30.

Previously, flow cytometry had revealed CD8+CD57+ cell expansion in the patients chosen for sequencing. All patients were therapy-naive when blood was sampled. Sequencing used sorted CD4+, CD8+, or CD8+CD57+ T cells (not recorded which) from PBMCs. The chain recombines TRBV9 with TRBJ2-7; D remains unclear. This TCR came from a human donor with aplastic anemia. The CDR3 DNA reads TGTGCCGGCAGCGACGCGCTTAAAGACGGCCACGAGCAGTACTTC. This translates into CAGSDALKDGHEQYF. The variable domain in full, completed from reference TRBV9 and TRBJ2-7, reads DSGVTQTPKHLITATGQRVTLRCSPRSGDLSVYWYQQSLDQGLQFLIQYYNGEERAKGNILERFSAQQFPDLHSELNLSSLELGDSALYFCAGSDALKDGHEQYFGPGTRLTVT.